This TCR beta chain appears in the sequencing data of a study of T cell clonality in common variable immunodeficiency. Study observations and caveats: In common variable immunodeficiency, TCR beta chains reportedly carried fewer deletions and N-nucleotide insertions.

As concerns this clone: Its matching antigen is unknown. Read sequence stops 3 residues before the CDR3 end, and the germline J gene provides the missing end.

Most patients and controls had Caucasian heritage. CVID subjects were neither ill nor on immunomodulatory or immunosuppressive medication at sampling. The germline V gene has CDR1 SNHLY and CDR2 FYNNEI. The CDR3 covers 11 residues. V was clipped by 11 bases and J by 9 bases; unmatched bases: 7. Here immunoSEQ multiplex PCR was the method, and the copy in TCRdb shows in-frame clones only, minus some. The ten top clones account for roughly 4%, within a sample of several thousand clones. This TCR was sampled from a human donor with common variable immunodeficiency. This rearrangement joins TRBV2 to TRBJ2-1; 7 positions match TRBD1. Sample: peripheral blood mononuclear cells. CDR3 protein: CAVGGRGEQFF. Incomplete CDR3 DNA: TGTGCCGTAGGGGGCAGGGGTGAG.